Listed here is a single T cell receptor (beta chain). The entry originates in a study of blood T cells in healthy people across ages. A sample-barcoded 5' primer and a J-beta primer mix were used in a second PCR of about 6 to 12 cycles. MiXCR was run by TCRdb on the 5' RACE reads, yielding one entry per CDR3 protein. The data show around 1.7 million distinct CDR3 sequences, over 25% seen once. V dropped 6 bases and J dropped 2 bases, with 13 bases sitting between them. This CDR3 comprises 15 residues. CDR1 is SNHLY, CDR2 FYNNEI, per germline. This TCR was recovered from a young woman in good health. The sample comprised blood. This chain joins TRBV2 and TRBJ1-4; D is unresolved. The CDR3 loop is CASRVVGNTNEKLFF. The CDR3 DNA sequence: TGTGCCAGCAGAGTTGTGGGGAATACTAATGAAAAACTGTTTTTT. Full variable domain (remainder filled in from reference TRBV2 and TRBJ1-4): EPEVTQTPSHQVTQMGQEVILRCVPISNHLYFYWYRQILGQKVEFLVSFYNNEISEKSEIFDDQFSVERPDGSNFTLKIRSTKLEDSAMYFCASRVVGNTNEKLFFGSGTQLSVL.